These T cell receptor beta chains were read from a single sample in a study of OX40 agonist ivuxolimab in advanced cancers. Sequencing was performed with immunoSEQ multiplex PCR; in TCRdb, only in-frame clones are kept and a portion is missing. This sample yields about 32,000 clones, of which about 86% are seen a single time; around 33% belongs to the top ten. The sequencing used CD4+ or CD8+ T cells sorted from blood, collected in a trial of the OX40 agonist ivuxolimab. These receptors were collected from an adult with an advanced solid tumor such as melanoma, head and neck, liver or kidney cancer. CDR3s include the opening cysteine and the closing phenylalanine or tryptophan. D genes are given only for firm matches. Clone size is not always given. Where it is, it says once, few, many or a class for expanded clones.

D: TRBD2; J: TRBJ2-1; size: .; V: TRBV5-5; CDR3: CASSLVRTSGSDHNEQFF; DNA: TGTGCCAGCAGCTTGGTCCGGACTAGCGGGAGCGATCACAATGAGCAGTTCTTC
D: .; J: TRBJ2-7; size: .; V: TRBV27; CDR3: CASSLTWPIEQYF; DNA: TGTGCCAGCAGCCTTACTTGGCCCATCGAGCAGTACTTC
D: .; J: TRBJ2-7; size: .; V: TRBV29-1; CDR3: CSVAGASYEQYF; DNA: TGCAGCGTGGCGGGGGCTTCCTACGAGCAGTACTTC
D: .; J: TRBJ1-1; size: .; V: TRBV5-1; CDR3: CASSLEQVGQAEAFF; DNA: TGCGCCAGCAGCTTGGAGCAGGTCGGTCAGGCTGAAGCTTTCTTT
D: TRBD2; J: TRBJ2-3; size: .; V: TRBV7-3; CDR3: CASSLGTSGYWDTQYF; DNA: TGTGCCAGCAGCTTGGGGACTAGCGGCTATTGGGATACGCAGTATTTT
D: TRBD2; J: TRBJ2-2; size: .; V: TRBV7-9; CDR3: CASSQVKSGTSYTGELFF; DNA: TGTGCCAGCAGCCAAGTGAAGTCCGGGACTAGCTACACCGGGGAGCTGTTTTTT
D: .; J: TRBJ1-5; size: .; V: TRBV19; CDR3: CASSILWGQPQHF; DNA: TGTGCCAGTAGTATTCTGTGGGGTCAGCCCCAGCATTTT
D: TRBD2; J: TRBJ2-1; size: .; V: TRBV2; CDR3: CASIPAGAGEQFF; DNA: TGTGCCAGCATACCAGCGGGGGCGGGTGAGCAGTTCTTC
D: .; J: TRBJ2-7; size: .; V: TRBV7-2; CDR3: CASSLVRAYEQYF; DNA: TGTGCCAGCAGCTTAGTTCGCGCCTACGAGCAGTACTTC
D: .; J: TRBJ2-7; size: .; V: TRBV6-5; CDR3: CASSYDPTPVYEQYF; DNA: TGTGCCAGCTCTTACGACCCGACACCGGTCTACGAGCAGTACTTC
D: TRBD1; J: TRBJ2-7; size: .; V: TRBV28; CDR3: CASSDPVGQGVYEQYF; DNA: TGTGCCAGCAGTGATCCGGTGGGACAGGGGGTCTACGAGCAGTACTTC
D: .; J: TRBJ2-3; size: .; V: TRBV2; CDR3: CASIPVSVKDTQYF; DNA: TGTGCCAGCATTCCAGTTTCGGTCAAAGATACGCAGTATTTT
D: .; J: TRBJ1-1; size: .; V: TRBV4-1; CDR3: CASSQSPRENTEAFF; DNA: TGCGCCAGCAGCCAATCGCCCAGGGAGAACACTGAAGCTTTCTTT
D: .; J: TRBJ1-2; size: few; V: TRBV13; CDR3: CASSTWTLNYGYTF; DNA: TGTGCCAGCAGCACCTGGACACTGAACTATGGCTACACCTTC
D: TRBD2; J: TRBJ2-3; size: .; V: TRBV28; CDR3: CASRYWTSGSDTQYF; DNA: TGTGCCAGCAGATACTGGACTAGCGGGAGTGATACGCAGTATTTT
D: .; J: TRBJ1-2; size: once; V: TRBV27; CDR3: CASSLLPGLNLYGYTF; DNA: TGTGCCAGCAGTTTACTTCCAGGGCTGAACCTCTATGGCTACACCTTC
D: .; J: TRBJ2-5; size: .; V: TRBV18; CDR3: CASSPEQQETQYF; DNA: TGTGCCAGCTCACCGGAGCAGCAAGAGACCCAGTACTTC
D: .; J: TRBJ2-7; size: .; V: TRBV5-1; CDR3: CASSLEGYSYEQYF; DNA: TGCGCCAGCAGCTTGGAGGGGTATTCATACGAGCAGTACTTC
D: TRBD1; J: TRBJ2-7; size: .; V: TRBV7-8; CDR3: CASSLAIQGYDPYEQYF; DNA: TGTGCCAGCAGCTTAGCAATACAGGGGTACGATCCCTACGAGCAGTACTTC
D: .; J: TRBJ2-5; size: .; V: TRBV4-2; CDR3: CASSQERGQTQETQYF; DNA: TGTGCCAGCAGCCAAGAGCGGGGGCAGACCCAAGAGACCCAGTACTTC
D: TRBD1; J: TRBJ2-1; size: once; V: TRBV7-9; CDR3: CASSFVGTGPYNEQFF; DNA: TGTGCCAGCAGCTTTGTGGGGACAGGGCCCTACAATGAGCAGTTCTTC
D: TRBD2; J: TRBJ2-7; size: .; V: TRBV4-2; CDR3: CASSPKLAGGVNYEQYF; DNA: TGTGCCAGCAGCCCTAAACTAGCGGGAGGGGTTAACTACGAGCAGTACTTC
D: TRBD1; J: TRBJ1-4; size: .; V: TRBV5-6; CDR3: CASSHQGGRAISF; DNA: TGTGCCAGCAGCCATCAAGGGGGCCGCGCTATAAGCTTT
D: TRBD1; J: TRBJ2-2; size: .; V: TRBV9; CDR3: CASRQGGTGELFF; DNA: TGTGCCAGTAGACAGGGGGGCACCGGGGAGCTGTTTTTT
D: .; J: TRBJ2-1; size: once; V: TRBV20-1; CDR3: CSARSNNEQFF; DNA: TGCAGTGCTAGGTCAAACAATGAGCAGTTCTTC
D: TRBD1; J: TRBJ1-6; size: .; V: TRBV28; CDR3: CASSKTFRGRYNSPLHF; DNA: TGTGCCAGCAGTAAAACTTTCAGGGGGCGGTATAATTCACCCCTCCACTTT
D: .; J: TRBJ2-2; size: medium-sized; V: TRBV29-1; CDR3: CSGVHLGELFF; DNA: TGCAGCGGCGTACACCTTGGGGAGCTGTTTTTT
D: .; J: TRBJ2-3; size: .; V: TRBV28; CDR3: CASSYYYSTDTQYF; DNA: TGTGCCAGCAGTTATTACTACAGCACAGATACGCAGTATTTT
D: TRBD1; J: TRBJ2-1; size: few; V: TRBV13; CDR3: CASSFRGQGADYNEQFF; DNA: TGTGCCAGCAGCTTCAGGGGACAGGGGGCCGATTACAATGAGCAGTTCTTC
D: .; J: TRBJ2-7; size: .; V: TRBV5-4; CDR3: CASSSGSYKNYEQYF; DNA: TGTGCCAGCAGCTCCGGCTCCTACAAAAACTACGAGCAGTACTTC
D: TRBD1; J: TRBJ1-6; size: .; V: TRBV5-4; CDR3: CASSLGTGFSPLHF; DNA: TGTGCCAGCAGCTTGGGGACAGGGTTTTCACCCCTCCACTTT
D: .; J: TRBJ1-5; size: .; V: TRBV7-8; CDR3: CASSIVADLHNQPQHF; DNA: TGTGCCAGCAGTATCGTGGCAGACTTACACAATCAGCCCCAGCATTTT
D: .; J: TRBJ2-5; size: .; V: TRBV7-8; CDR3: CASSFGPNGETQYF; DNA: TGTGCCAGCAGCTTCGGACCGAACGGAGAGACCCAGTACTTC
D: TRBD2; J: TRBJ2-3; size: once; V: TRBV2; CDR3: CASMGGLAGVTQYF; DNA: TGTGCCAGCATGGGGGGACTAGCGGGAGTAACGCAGTATTTT
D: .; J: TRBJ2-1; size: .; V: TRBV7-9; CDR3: CASSLSYNEQFF; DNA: TGTGCCAGCAGCTTATCGTACAATGAGCAGTTCTTC
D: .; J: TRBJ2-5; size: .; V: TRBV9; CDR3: CASSVAQETQYF; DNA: TGTGCCAGCAGCGTAGCTCAGGAGACCCAGTACTTC
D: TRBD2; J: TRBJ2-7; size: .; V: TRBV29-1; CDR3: CSVRTSGYEQYF; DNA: TGCAGCGTTCGGACTAGCGGATACGAGCAGTACTTC
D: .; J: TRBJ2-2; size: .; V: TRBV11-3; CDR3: CASSLGPGGELFF; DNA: TGTGCCAGCAGCTTAGGGCCCGGCGGGGAGCTGTTTTTT
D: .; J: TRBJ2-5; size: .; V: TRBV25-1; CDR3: CASSESKETQYF; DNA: TGTGCCAGCAGTGAATCGAAAGAGACCCAGTACTTC
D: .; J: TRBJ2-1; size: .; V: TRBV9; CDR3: CASSVAGDNEQFF; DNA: TGTGCCAGCAGCGTAGCTGGGGACAATGAGCAGTTCTTC
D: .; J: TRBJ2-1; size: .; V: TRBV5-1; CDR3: CASMAASYNEQFF; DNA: TGCGCCAGCATGGCAGCCTCCTACAATGAGCAGTTCTTC
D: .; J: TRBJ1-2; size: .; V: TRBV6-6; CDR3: CASSSQRQDGYTF; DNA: TGTGCCAGCAGTTCCCAACGACAAGACGGCTACACCTTC
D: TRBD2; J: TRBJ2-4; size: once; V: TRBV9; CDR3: CASSDSDRVGLAGMF; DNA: TGTGCCAGCTCAGACTCGGACAGGGTAGGACTAGCGGGAATGTTC
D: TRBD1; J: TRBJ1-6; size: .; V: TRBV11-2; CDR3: CASSLRDSSYNSPLHF; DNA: TGTGCCAGCAGCTTAAGGGACAGCTCCTATAATTCACCCCTCCACTTT
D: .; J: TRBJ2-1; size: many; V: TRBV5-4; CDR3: CASSLGGNEQFF; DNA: TGTGCCAGCAGCTTGGGAGGGAATGAGCAGTTCTTC
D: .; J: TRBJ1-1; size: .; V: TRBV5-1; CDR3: CASSSSGGMNTEAFF; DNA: TGCGCCAGCAGCTCTTCGGGGGGCATGAACACTGAAGCTTTCTTT
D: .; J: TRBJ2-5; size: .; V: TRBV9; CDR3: CASSVSGAETQYF; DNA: TGTGCCAGCAGCGTATCCGGAGCGGAGACCCAGTACTTC